This T cell receptor (beta chain) emerged from a study of T-cell reconstitution after alpha-beta-depleted transplantation in children. Construction of the TCRbeta library involved unique molecular identifiers. One entry per CDR3 protein, called by TCRdb with MiXCR from the PCR reads. The sample lists hundreds of thousands of distinct CDR3 sequences, about 15% occurring once. The sequence derives from a human donor who donated a stem cell graft to a child with acute myeloid leukemia. The sample here was PBMCs from the stem cell graft donor, taken from the stem cell graft.

The CDR3 sequence is CAISGGQGVEQYV. For the CDR3, the DNA is TGTGCCATCAGTGGGGGACAGGGGGTCGAGCAGTACGTC. J is TRBJ2-7 and V is TRBV10-3, with 11 bases matching TRBD1. Germline assignment: CDR1 ENHRY and CDR2 SYGVKD. Trimming at V came to 4 bases and at J to 6 bases, leaving 2 bases not matched to a gene. The CDR3 runs to 13 residues.